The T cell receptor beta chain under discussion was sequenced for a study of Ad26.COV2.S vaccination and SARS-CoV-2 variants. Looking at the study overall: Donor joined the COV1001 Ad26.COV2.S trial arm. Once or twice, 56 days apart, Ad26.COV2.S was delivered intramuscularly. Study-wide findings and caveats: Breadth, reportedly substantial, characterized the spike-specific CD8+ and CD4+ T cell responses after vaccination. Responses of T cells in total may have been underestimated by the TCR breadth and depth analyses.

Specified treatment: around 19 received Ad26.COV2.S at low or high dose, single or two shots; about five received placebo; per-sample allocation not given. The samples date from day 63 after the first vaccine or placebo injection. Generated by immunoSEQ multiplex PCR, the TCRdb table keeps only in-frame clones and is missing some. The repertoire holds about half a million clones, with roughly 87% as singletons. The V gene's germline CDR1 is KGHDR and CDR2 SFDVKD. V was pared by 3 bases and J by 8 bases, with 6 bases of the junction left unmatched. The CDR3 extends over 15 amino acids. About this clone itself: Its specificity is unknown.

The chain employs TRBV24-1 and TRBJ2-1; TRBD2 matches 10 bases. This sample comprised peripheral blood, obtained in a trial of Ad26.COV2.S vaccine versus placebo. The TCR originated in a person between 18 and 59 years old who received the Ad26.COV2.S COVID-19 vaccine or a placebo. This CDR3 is CATSDGASGSYEQFF. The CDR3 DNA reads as TGTGCCACCAGTGATGGCGCTAGCGGGAGTTATGAGCAGTTCTTC.